Below, 13 T cell receptor beta chains from the same sample are listed, as sequenced in a study of identical twins. TCRdb used MiXCR to reprocess the 5' RACE reads, holding one entry per CDR3 protein. The data hold around 1.7 million distinct CDR3 sequences, with around a third observed a single time. Sequenced material: cord blood. The receptors come from a newborn girl in good health.

The sample holds one count of this clonotype. One junction end does not reproduce the germline sequence, and a read error may be involved. This chain links TRBV6-1 with TRBJ2-7; a possible D gene is TRBD1 (6 bases). The end of the DNA aligns better with TRBJ2-1, so the J call may be wrong. There are 15 residues in the CDR3. The V gene's germline CDR1 is MNHNS and CDR2 SASEGT. The CDR3 region has the DNA TGTGCCAACAGTGGTCGGCCAGGGGCTTGGGGAGTTCAGTTCTTC. Encoded protein: CANSGRPGAWGVQFF.

The CDR3 is CATLHLAGGSYEQYF. The CDR3 DNA is TGTGCCACCCTGCACCTAGCGGGAGGATCCTACGAGCAGTACTTC. V is TRBV7-8 and J is TRBJ2-7; TRBD2 agrees at 11 bases. This CDR3 is 15 amino acids long. The trim removed 10 bases at V and 1 base at J, leaving 9 bases unmatched. Germline V CDR1 and CDR2: SGHVS, FQNEAQ.

In nucleotides, the CDR3 is TGTGCCAGTAGTAAAGACAAAAATAATGAAAAACTGTTTTTT. As protein: CASSKDKNNEKLFF. The chain joins TRBV19 to TRBJ1-4; no firm D call. CDR1 and CDR2 from the germline V gene are LNHDA and SQIVND (reference sequence). V dropped 4 bases and J dropped 4 bases, with 10 bases sitting between them. CDR3 length: 14 amino acids.

V and J are TRBV20-1 and TRBJ1-1; 8 bases are shared with TRBD1. Germline CDR1 reads DFQATT; CDR2 reads SNEGSKA (reference sequence). V trimming: 1 base; J trimming: 5 bases; junction bases outside the gene matches: 9. The CDR3 length is 15 residues. CDR3 bases: TGCAGTGCTAGAGGGACAGGGTATTCTCAAACTGAAGCTTTCTTT. This gives the protein CSARGTGYSQTEAFF.

This clonotype was seen only a few times. J is TRBJ2-7 and V is TRBV27; tentatively, D is TRBD2 (6 bases). The CDR3 loop spans 15 amino acids. CDR1 MNHEY and CDR2 SMNVEV come from the germline V gene (reference sequence). V was cut by 3 bases and J by 3 bases, with 15 bases left in between. Written as DNA, the CDR3 is TGTGCCAGCAGTTTCCTGGGCGGGACCGACTACGAGCAGTACTTC. Its translation is CASSFLGGTDYEQYF.

This clonotype has just one count. At one of its ends the junction is not consistent with the germline gene, which may arise from a read error. This rearrangement joins TRBV4-2 to TRBJ2-1; 14 bases align to TRBD2. The CDR3 is 16 residues long. Germline V gene sequence: CDR1 LGHNA, CDR2 YNFKEQ. The CDR3 region is CAGSHGTSGSWNEQFF. The CDR3 nucleotides are TGTGCCGGCAGCCATGGGACTAGCGGGAGTTGGAATGAGCAGTTCTTC.

J is TRBJ2-7 and V is TRBV12-3 or TRBV12-4; D not resolved. The J call may be mistaken, given a closer DNA end match to TRBJ2-1. The CDR3 covers 15 residues. The CDR3 DNA follows: TGTGCCAGCAGTCCCACCGGGCTAAAGTCCTACGAGCAGTTCTTC. Its protein is CASSPTGLKSYEQFF.

In this sample, this clonotype turned up many times. The gene calls are TRBV3-1 and TRBJ2-7; no definite D call. This CDR3 is 12 amino acids long. Trimming took 2 bases from V and 4 from J, leaving 6 bases between them. Germline assignment: CDR1 LGHDT and CDR2 YNNKEL (reference sequence). The CDR3 here is CASSQWGYEQYF. CDR3 DNA: TGTGCCAGCAGCCAATGGGGATACGAGCAGTACTTC.

This clonotype has more than one count but fewer than ten. V is TRBV7-9 and J is TRBJ1-1; D perhaps matches TRBD1 (5 bases). The CDR3 is 14 amino acids. The V end was cut by 3 bases, the J end by 1 base, with 9 bases between. Germline CDR1 SEHNR, CDR2 FQNEAQ (reference sequence). CDR3 sequence reads: CASSLTVSNTEAFF. The CDR3, as DNA: TGTGCCAGCAGCTTGACAGTTTCGAACACTGAAGCTTTCTTT.

The chain uses TRBV2 and TRBJ1-3, with 8 bases lining up with TRBD1. CDR1 is SNHLY and CDR2 is FYNNEI in the germline V gene. The CDR3 length is 16 residues. The J segment lost 0 bases and the V segment lost 5 bases, leaving 6 bases of the junction unmatched. The CDR3 sequence is CASSTHRGFSGNTIYF. DNA for the CDR3: TGTGCCAGCAGTACCCACAGGGGGTTCTCTGGAAACACCATATATTTT.

This clonotype appeared a few times. At one end, the junction sequence differs from germline, possibly due to a read error. The CDR3 nucleotides read TGTGCCAGCAATTTAGTCGTGGCTACCTACAATGAGCAGTTCTTC. It translates to CASNLVVATYNEQFF. The genes are TRBV12-3 or TRBV12-4 and TRBJ2-1; the D is unclear. The length of the CDR3 is 15 residues.

The chain combines TRBV7-2 with TRBJ2-2; 10 nucleotides align to TRBD2. This CDR3 is built from 17 residues. V shed 2 bases, J shed 2 bases, and the junction held 5 bases outside the gene matches. The germline gives CDR1 SGHTA, CDR2 FQGNSA. CDR3 sequence (DNA): TGTGCCAGCAGCTTAACTAGCGGGAATCTAAACACCGGGGAGCTGTTTTTT. Amino acids: CASSLTSGNLNTGELFF.

V and J are TRBV7-2 and TRBJ2-1, with TRBD2 matching 10 bases. Germline V gene data show CDR1 as SGHTA and CDR2 as FQGNSA. This CDR3 is 19 amino acids long. Germline trimming cut 1 base from V and 9 bases from J; bases unmatched to any gene: 18. The CDR3 nucleotides are TGTGCCAGCAGCTTAGTACCAGCGGGAGGGGTAATTCCAAAGGGTGAGCAGTTCTTC. It translates to CASSLVPAGGVIPKGEQFF.